What follows are 30 T cell receptor beta chains derived from one specimen sequenced in a study of shared clonotypes between healthy human individuals. Assay: immunoSEQ multiplex PCR; the TCRdb copy retains only in-frame clones and omits some. The sample lists about 2 million clones, roughly 95% occurring once. CD8 cells regarded as naive lacked CD45RO, were positively chosen for CCR7, and omitted terminally differentiated effector memory CD45RA+ cells. Sequences were obtained from naive CD8+ T cells sorted from blood. The receptors here all came from a young man in good health.

As DNA, the CDR3 is TGCGCCAGCAGTCCAACAGGACAGGGGATCTACGAGCAGTACTTC. Its protein product is CASSPTGQGIYEQYF. The chain employs TRBV10-1 and TRBJ2-7, with 9 bases identical to TRBD1. The CDR3 is made up of 15 amino acids. Germline V gene lookup returns CDR1 WNHNN and CDR2 SYGVQD (reference sequence). V lost 5 bases and J lost 3; bases outside the gene matches: 8.

A remark on this clone: Other nucleotide sequences in the sample specify the same CDR3. This chain uses TRBV11-2 with TRBJ2-3, with unresolved D. Germline V gives CDR1 SGHAT, CDR2 FQNNGV. This CDR3 has 11 amino acids. V was clipped by 0 bases and J by 6 bases, with 1 base between them. The CDR3 sequence is CASSLDDTQYF. The DNA for the CDR3 is TGTGCCAGCAGCTTAGACGATACGCAGTATTTT.

The chain combines TRBV7-9 with TRBJ2-1; a weak D match, TRBD1 (6 bases). With 7 bases removed from V and 10 bases from J, the gap between germline ends came to 17 bases. The germline V gene encodes CDR1 SEHNR and CDR2 FQNEAQ (reference sequence). The CDR3 loop spans 13 amino acids. CDR3 coding DNA: TGTGCCAGCACCCCTCCCACAGGGCGCGAGCAGTTCTTC. Its protein is CASTPPTGREQFF.

The rearrangement uses TRBV4-1 and TRBJ2-5, with 10 nucleotides matching TRBD2. This CDR3 has 14 residues. V lost 4 bases and J lost 3; bases outside the gene matches: 2. Per the germline V gene, CDR1 is MGHRA and CDR2 is YSYEKL. The CDR3 sequence is CASSLAGGEETQYF. The CDR3 DNA reads as TGCGCCAGCAGCCTAGCGGGGGGAGAAGAGACCCAGTACTTC.

The chain links TRBV14 to TRBJ2-5; D unclear. The CDR3 spans 14 residues. The V end lost 3 bases, the J end lost 4 bases, and 12 bases lay between the germline ends. Per the germline V gene, CDR1 is SGHDN and CDR2 is FVKESK. CDR3 sequence (DNA): TGTGCCAGCAGCCAGGGCAGGTTGAGAGAGACCCAGTACTTC. It specifies CASSQGRLRETQYF.

This clone was seen once. V gene TRBV7-8 combines with J gene TRBJ2-7; weak D call: TRBD1 (5 bases). The germline CDR1 and CDR2 sequences are SGHVS and FQNEAQ. The CDR3 spans 14 residues. Trimming stripped 5 bases from V and 3 bases from J, with 14 bases between. The CDR3 DNA sequence: TGTGCCAGCAGCGAGGAGCAGGGTTTCTACGAGCAGTACTTC. Translating it yields CASSEEQGFYEQYF.

The V gene is TRBV30, the J gene TRBJ2-7; D gene uncertain. The CDR3 sequence is 12 residues long. Germline V lookup: CDR1 GTSNPN, CDR2 SVGIG (reference sequence). Deletions cut 0 bases from V and 6 bases from J, with 9 bases between. CDR3 residues: CAWSVQGFEQYF. DNA for the CDR3: TGTGCCTGGAGTGTACAAGGGTTCGAGCAGTACTTC.

The chain carries TRBV14 and TRBJ1-2; maybe TRBD1 (6 bases). The CDR3 length is 13 residues. The germline gives CDR1 SGHDN, CDR2 FVKESK. V dropped 5 bases and J dropped 7 bases, with 14 bases sitting between them. The CDR3 nucleotides read TGTGCCAGCAGCTCGGATCAGGGGTTTGGCTACACCTTC. The encoded protein is CASSSDQGFGYTF.

This chain's CDR3 is CASSKATGQQETQYF. The CDR3 nucleotides are TGTGCCAGCAGCAAAGCCACGGGACAGCAAGAGACCCAGTACTTC. The chain employs TRBV21-1 and TRBJ2-5; the D call of TRBD1 is as the table states it, not checked on the DNA. TRBV21-1 constitutes a pseudogene. The CDR3 loop spans 15 amino acids.

This clone appeared a single time. The CDR3 DNA is TGTGCCAGCAGCCGGACTAGCGTACTGTCCTACGAGCAGTACTTC. The encoded protein is CASSRTSVLSYEQYF. This chain uses TRBV5-4 with TRBJ2-7, with TRBD2 matching 9 bases. Per germline, CDR1 SGHNT and CDR2 YYREEE (reference sequence). CDR3 length equals 15 residues. After removal of 4 bases from V and 1 base from J, the junction contained 6 bases not matched to a gene.

V is TRBV7-6 and J is TRBJ2-3; 9 nucleotides agree with TRBD2. The CDR3 is 15 residues long. Trimming cost V 1 base and J 4 bases; bases outside gene matches: 3. Looked up from germline, CDR1 is SGHVS and CDR2 is FNYEAQ. This CDR3 reads CASSLGTSEADTQYF. The CDR3 bases are TGTGCCAGCAGCTTAGGGACTAGCGAAGCAGATACGCAGTATTTT.

This clone was recorded only once. V usage is TRBV5-4 and J usage is TRBJ2-4, with D possibly being TRBD1 (7 bases). The CDR3 is made up of 14 amino acids. Between the trimmed V and J ends, which lost 7 bases and 5 bases, there was a span of 16 bases. Germline V gene data show CDR1 as SGHNT and CDR2 as YYREEE (reference sequence). In DNA, the CDR3 is TGTGCCAGCCAACTGGAGGGGGCCGAAAACATTCAGTACTTC. Amino acids: CASQLEGAENIQYF.

This rearrangement joins TRBV21-1 to TRBJ1-2; the table's D gene call, TRBD1, was not cross checked with the DNA. TRBV21-1 is a documented pseudogene. This CDR3 is built from 16 residues. This CDR3 is CASSPHGTGDNYGYTF. The CDR3 DNA follows: TGTGCCAGCAGCCCGCATGGGACAGGGGATAACTATGGCTACACCTTC.

The V call is TRBV30, the J call TRBJ2-3; D not certain. V was clipped by 2 bases and J by 6 bases, with 9 bases between them. The CDR3 runs 12 residues. Germline CDR1 and CDR2: GTSNPN and SVGIG (reference sequence). The CDR3 nucleotides read TGTGCCTGGAGTCCGGATGAGGATACGCAGTATTTT. This codes for CAWSPDEDTQYF.

Worth noting for this clone: At the DNA level, this CDR3 is encoded by other sequences in the same sample as well. This chain uses TRBV19 with TRBJ2-7; 8 positions match TRBD1. CDR1 LNHDA and CDR2 SQIVND come from the germline V gene (reference sequence). CDR3 length equals 15 residues. V was clipped by 1 base and J by 0 bases; unmatched bases: 2. As DNA, the CDR3 is TGTGCCAGTAGTATAGGACAGGGGATCTCCTACGAGCAGTACTTC. Residues: CASSIGQGISYEQYF.

The rearrangement links TRBV6-5 to TRBJ2-1, with a possible D match to TRBD2 (7 bases). The V end lost 4 bases, the J end lost 9 bases, and 10 bases lay between the germline ends. CDR3 length equals 12 residues. CDR1 is MNHEY, CDR2 SVGAGI, per germline. The DNA of the CDR3 is TGTGCCAGCAGTTGGGAGGGGGGTGAGCAGTTCTTC. Protein: CASSWEGGEQFF.

Details on this clone: The same CDR3 arises from other DNA sequences in this sample as well. The genes are TRBV6-5 and TRBJ1-1, with D maybe TRBD1 (5 bases). Germline-derived CDR1 and CDR2 are MNHEY and SVGAGI. V was trimmed by 5 bases and J by 1 base, leaving 11 bases between them. The CDR3 has 14 amino acids. The CDR3 nucleotides are TGTGCCAGCAGTCGACCGGACACGAACACTGAAGCTTTCTTT. Amino acid sequence: CASSRPDTNTEAFF.

This rearrangement joins TRBV5-1 to TRBJ2-5, with 7 bases lining up with TRBD1. The CDR3 totals 14 residues. CDR1 and CDR2 from the germline V gene are SGHRS and YFSETQ. J lost 2 bases, V lost 3 bases, and 4 bases had no gene match. The CDR3 DNA follows: TGCGCCAGCAGCTCCGGACAGGCACAAGAGACCCAGTACTTC. Translated, it gives CASSSGQAQETQYF.

V usage is TRBV18 and J usage is TRBJ1-1, with 9 bases identical to TRBD1. The germline V gene encodes CDR1 KGHSH and CDR2 LQKENI. The junction had 10 bases not matched to a gene; V was cut back by 3 bases and J by 5 bases. This CDR3 is 16 amino acids long. CDR3 residues: CASSPDTQGAQTEAFF. The DNA of the CDR3 is TGTGCCAGCTCACCCGATACACAGGGGGCGCAGACTGAAGCTTTCTTT. Based on the CDR3 plus reference TRBV18 and TRBJ1-1, the full variable domain is NAGVMQNPRHLVRRRGQEARLRCSPMKGHSHVYWYRQLPEEGLKFMVYLQKENIIDESGMPKERFSAEFPKEGPSILRIQQVVRGDSAAYFCASSPDTQGAQTEAFFGQGTRLTVV.

The chain combines TRBV7-6 with TRBJ2-1; no clear D. Germline values: CDR1 SGHVS, CDR2 FNYEAQ. Trimming removed 2 bases from V and 3 bases from J, with 14 bases in between. The CDR3 totals 16 residues. The CDR3 region is CASSLLGLGSYNEQFF. Here the CDR3 DNA reads TGTGCCAGCAGCTTATTAGGGTTAGGAAGCTACAATGAGCAGTTCTTC.

The chain uses TRBV27 and TRBJ2-7; TRBD2 agrees at 7 bases. V lost 7 bases to trimming and J lost 6 bases; unmatched junction nucleotides: 9. The CDR3 is made up of 13 amino acids. The germline CDR1 and CDR2 sequences are MNHEY and SMNVEV (reference sequence). The chain's CDR3 is CASTPWEGGEQYF. The DNA of the CDR3 is TGTGCCAGCACGCCATGGGAGGGCGGCGAGCAGTACTTC.

The rearrangement joins TRBV19 to TRBJ1-5; D may be TRBD1 (6 bases). Germline V gene data show CDR1 as LNHDA and CDR2 as SQIVND (reference sequence). V gave up 3 bases and J gave up 0 bases, with 21 bases separating them. This CDR3 comprises 19 residues. CDR3 loop: CASSMGTGFILLSNQPQHF. CDR3 nucleotide sequence: TGTGCCAGTAGTATGGGCACAGGGTTTATTCTGCTTAGCAATCAGCCCCAGCATTTT. Drawing the rest from reference TRBV19 and TRBJ1-5, the complete variable domain is DGGITQSPKYLFRKEGQNVTLSCEQNLNHDAMYWYRQDPGQGLRLIYYSQIVNDFQKGDIAEGYSVSREKKESFPLTVTSAQKNPTAFYLCASSMGTGFILLSNQPQHFGDGTRLSIL.

V is TRBV27 and J is TRBJ1-2; TRBD1 matches at 9 bases. Unmatched junction bases numbered 11, after V lost 6 bases and J lost 6 bases. CDR1 and CDR2 from the germline V gene are MNHEY and SMNVEV (reference sequence). The CDR3 runs 15 residues. DNA for the CDR3: TGTGCCAGCAGGGGACAGGGCCGAACTGATAATGGCTACACCTTC. The encoded protein is CASRGQGRTDNGYTF.

The chain joins TRBV29-1 to TRBJ1-4, with 8 bases identical to TRBD1. CDR3 size: 14 residues. The V gene's germline CDR1 is SQVTM and CDR2 ANQGSEA. The junction had 4 bases not matched to a gene; V was cut back by 0 bases and J by 7 bases. CDR3 DNA sequence: TGCAGCGTTGAAGATCGCAGGGGGCCTGAAAAACTGTTTTTT. Encoded protein: CSVEDRRGPEKLFF.

This clone was seen a single time. The V and J genes are TRBV4-1 and TRBJ2-1, with 10 bases aligning to TRBD2. This CDR3 has 16 amino acids. CDR1 is MGHRA and CDR2 is YSYEKL in the germline V gene. The junction had 7 bases not matched to a gene; V was cut back by 0 bases and J by 8 bases. CDR3 sequence reads: CASSQEAAGGRDEQFF. CDR3 nucleotide sequence: TGCGCCAGCAGCCAAGAGGCAGCGGGAGGGCGAGATGAGCAGTTCTTC.

The chain has TRBV15 and TRBJ2-5; TRBD2 matches 7 bases. Per the germline V gene, CDR1 is LNHNV and CDR2 is YYDKDF (reference sequence). The CDR3 runs 14 residues. After removal of 5 bases from V and 0 bases from J, the junction contained 3 bases not matched to a gene. CDR3 residues: CATSLSGDQETQYF. The CDR3 region has the DNA TGTGCCACCAGCCTCAGCGGGGACCAAGAGACCCAGTACTTC.

V gene TRBV30 combines with J gene TRBJ2-2; D may be TRBD2 (5 bases). The CDR3 loop spans 11 amino acids. The V and J ends lost 6 bases and 6 bases respectively, with 8 bases between them. Looked up from germline, CDR1 is GTSNPN and CDR2 is SVGIG (reference sequence). The CDR3 sequence is CACSGSGELFF. CDR3 DNA sequence: TGTGCCTGCTCGGGGTCCGGGGAGCTGTTTTTT.

This clone came up once. The gene calls are TRBV27 and TRBJ2-7; tentatively, D is TRBD2 (6 bases). With 5 bases removed from V and 5 bases from J, the gap between germline ends came to 16 bases. The CDR3 totals 14 residues. Germline CDR1 reads MNHEY; CDR2 reads SMNVEV (reference sequence). In DNA, the CDR3 is TGTGCCAGCAGTGTGTTGATGGGGGGAGACGAGCAGTACTTC. This gives the protein CASSVLMGGDEQYF.

The CDR3 spells CASSERLAYEQYF. CDR3 sequence (DNA): TGTGCCAGCAGTGAGCGTCTAGCCTACGAGCAGTACTTC. The chain recombines TRBV27 with TRBJ2-7; no reliable D call. In germline, CDR1 is MNHEY, CDR2 SMNVEV (reference sequence). The CDR3 has 13 amino acids. The ends were cut back, 5 bases at V and 2 bases at J, with 10 bases in the middle.

This clone was seen a single time. The chain couples TRBV29-1 to TRBJ1-2, with D unresolved. The germline V gene encodes CDR1 SQVTM and CDR2 ANQGSEA. CDR3 length equals 13 residues. Between the trimmed V and J ends, which lost 6 bases and 5 bases, there was a span of 16 bases. The CDR3 sequence is CSVIDGISYGYTF. The CDR3 nucleotides are TGCAGCGTAATTGACGGGATAAGTTATGGCTACACCTTC.